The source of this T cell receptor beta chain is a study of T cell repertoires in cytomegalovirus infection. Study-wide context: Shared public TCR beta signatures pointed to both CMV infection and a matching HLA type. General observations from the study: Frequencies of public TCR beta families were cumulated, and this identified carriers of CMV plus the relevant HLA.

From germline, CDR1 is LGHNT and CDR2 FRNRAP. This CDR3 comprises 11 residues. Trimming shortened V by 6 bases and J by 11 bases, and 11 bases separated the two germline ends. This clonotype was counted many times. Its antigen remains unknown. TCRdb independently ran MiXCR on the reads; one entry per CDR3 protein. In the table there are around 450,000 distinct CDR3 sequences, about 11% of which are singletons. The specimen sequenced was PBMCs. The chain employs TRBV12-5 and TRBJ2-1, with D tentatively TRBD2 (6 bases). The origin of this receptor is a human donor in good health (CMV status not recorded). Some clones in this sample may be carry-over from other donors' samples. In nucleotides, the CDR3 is TGTGCTAGTGGGGCGGGGCAGCAGCAGTTCTTC. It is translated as CASGAGQQQFF.